This record looks at one TCR beta chain sequence and its context. What it binds is not known. cDNA synthesis used the whole RNA isolate, giving expressed TCRB sequences. Assay used: immunoSEQ multiplex PCR; TCRdb lists only in-frame clones, some missing. This table has 310,000 or so clones, 7% to 10% appearing once. This specimen belongs to a study of beta chain features in type 1 diabetes. V was shortened by 4 bases and J by 3 bases, with 15 bases between the two germline ends. The CDR3 spans 15 residues. The V gene's germline CDR1 is SGHRS and CDR2 YFSETQ. Every sorted population was more than 95% pure. Regarding the study as a whole: Type 1 diabetes patients had VDJ junctions that carried fewer insertions and more deletions. In all four CD4+ subsets, TCRB CDR3 length was significantly, moderately reduced in type 1 diabetes.

This receptor was obtained from a man aged 30-40 years with type 1 diabetes. Sequencing used central memory CD4+ T cells from blood. The chain joins TRBV5-1 to TRBJ2-3; maybe TRBD1 (5 bases). CDR3 nucleotides: TGCGCCAGCAGCCCTGGACACCCCGGGACAGATACGCAGTATTTT. Encoded protein: CASSPGHPGTDTQYF.